This entry lists 14 T cell receptor beta chains sequenced from one sample in a study of blood T cell repertoires in COVID-19. Here immunoSEQ multiplex PCR was the method, and the copy in TCRdb shows in-frame clones only, minus some. The profile shows 350,000 to 400,000 clones, roughly nine tenths of them singletons. The sequencing input was PBMCs or T cells enriched from blood (not recorded which). Receptors were obtained from a woman between 40 and 50 years old who had been exposed to COVID-19.

The rearrangement joins TRBV5-1 to TRBJ2-5; a possible D gene is TRBD1 (5 bases). Trimming left V 5 bases short and J 2 bases short, with 16 bases between. The CDR3 is made up of 15 amino acids. From germline, CDR1 is SGHRS and CDR2 YFSETQ. The CDR3, as DNA: TGCGCCAGCAGTCTAGGGGCAGATGAGCAAGAGACCCAGTACTTC. Translation gives CASSLGADEQETQYF.

This sequence joins TRBV6-4 and TRBJ1-2, with 9 bases lining up with TRBD1. The CDR3 sequence is 14 residues long. The V gene's germline CDR1 is MRHNA and CDR2 SNTAGT. V was clipped by 5 bases and J by 1 base; unmatched bases: 2. The DNA of the CDR3 is TGTGCCAGCAGTTCGGGACAGGGTAACTATGGCTACACCTTC. It encodes CASSSGQGNYGYTF.

The chain joins TRBV3-1 (or the pseudogene TRBV3-2) to TRBJ1-4, with TRBD1 matching 7 bases. Trimming cost V 5 bases and J 8 bases; bases outside gene matches: 11. The CDR3 has 15 amino acids. CDR1 is LGHDT, CDR2 YNNKEL, per germline (reference sequence). The DNA of the CDR3 is TGTGCCAGCAGCTTACGGACAGGTTCGCGAGAAAAACTGTTTTTT. Translating gives CASSLRTGSREKLFF.

The J gene is TRBJ1-4, the V gene TRBV5-1; 7 positions match TRBD1. CDR1 and CDR2 from the germline V gene are SGHRS and YFSETQ. This CDR3 is built from 15 residues. V trimming: 2 bases; J trimming: 4 bases; junction bases outside the gene matches: 5. CDR3 sequence reads: CASSFGQEVNEKLFF. Written as DNA, the CDR3 is TGCGCCAGCAGCTTCGGACAGGAGGTTAATGAAAAACTGTTTTTT.

The genes are TRBV19 and TRBJ1-4; a weak D match, TRBD1 (5 bases). CDR1 and CDR2 (germline): LNHDA, SQIVND (reference sequence). Deletions cut 6 bases from V and 4 bases from J, with 15 bases between. The CDR3 extends over 15 amino acids. The CDR3 nucleotides read TGTGCCAGTAGCTCGGCGGGGCAGGGTAATGAAAAACTGTTTTTT. Residues: CASSSAGQGNEKLFF.

This rearrangement joins TRBV18 to TRBJ1-2; D is ambiguous. This CDR3 is 14 amino acids long. Germline loops: CDR1 KGHSH, CDR2 LQKENI. V lost 2 bases and J 6 bases, leaving 13 bases between the germline ends. In nucleotides, the CDR3 is TGTGCCAGCTCACCAGGCGAGGGCTCGAATGGCTACACCTTC. Translation gives CASSPGEGSNGYTF.

The chain joins TRBV7-9 to TRBJ1-2, with TRBD1 identical over 10 bases. The CDR3 is 19 residues long. The germline V gene encodes CDR1 SEHNR and CDR2 FQNEAQ (reference sequence). Unmatched junction bases numbered 14, after V lost 4 bases and J lost 0 bases. CDR3 region: CASSSPGTGDLPANYGYTF. CDR3 DNA: TGTGCCAGCAGCTCGCCCGGGACAGGGGACCTACCTGCTAACTATGGCTACACCTTC.

This clone appeared a single time. J is TRBJ2-4 and V is TRBV7-9, with TRBD1 as a possible D gene (6 bases). Trimming took off 5 bases at V and 1 base at J, with 9 bases between the two ends. Germline V lookup: CDR1 SEHNR, CDR2 FQNEAQ (reference sequence). The CDR3 runs 14 residues. CDR3 bases: TGTGCCAGCAGCCATACAGGGGCCAAAAACATTCAGTACTTC. It encodes CASSHTGAKNIQYF. Using reference TRBV7-9 and TRBJ2-4 for the parts outside the CDR3, the full variable domain is DTGVSQNPRHKITKRGQNVTFRCDPISEHNRLYWYRQTLGQGPEFLTYFQNEAQLEKSRLLSDRFSAERPKGSFSTLEIQRTEQGDSAMYLCASSHTGAKNIQYFGAGTRLSVL.

The CDR3 sequence is CASRGLVGDEQYF. In nucleotides, the CDR3 is TGTGCCAGCAGAGGACTAGTCGGCGACGAGCAGTACTTC. J is TRBJ2-7 and V is TRBV6-6, with 7 positions matching TRBD2. With V trimmed by 6 bases and J by 5 bases, 7 bases remained unmatched. The CDR3 covers 13 residues. The V gene's germline CDR1 is MNHNY and CDR2 SVGAGI (reference sequence).

The CDR3 DNA follows: TGTGCCAGCAGTTACGAGGGTGCTCGCGGGGAGACCCAGTACTTC. Its protein product is CASSYEGARGETQYF. The J gene is TRBJ2-5, the V gene TRBV6-5; a possible D gene is TRBD2 (5 bases). The CDR3 is 15 amino acids. V was trimmed by 2 bases and J by 5 bases, leaving 15 bases between them. Per the germline V gene, CDR1 is MNHEY and CDR2 is SVGAGI.

The genes are TRBV29-1 and TRBJ2-1; TRBD1 matches at 9 bases. Germline V gives CDR1 SQVTM, CDR2 ANQGSEA. This CDR3 is 13 amino acids long. V dropped 6 bases and J dropped 1; count of bases not matched to a gene: 1. The CDR3 region has the DNA TGCAGCGTGGACAGGGGTTCCTACAATGAGCAGTTCTTC. This translates into CSVDRGSYNEQFF.

This clone appeared once. The rearrangement uses TRBV5-4 and TRBJ1-2, with D unresolved. With 10 bases removed from V and 6 bases from J, the gap between germline ends came to 7 bases. The CDR3 totals 9 residues. Germline V CDR1 and CDR2: SGHNT, YYREEE (reference sequence). The CDR3 spells CALGDGYTF. Here the CDR3 DNA reads TGTGCCCTGGGAGATGGCTACACCTTC.

The gene calls are TRBV29-1 and TRBJ2-7, with 9 bases lining up with TRBD1. J lost 2 bases, V lost 5 bases, and 10 bases had no gene match. The CDR3 is made up of 15 amino acids. The germline V gene encodes CDR1 SQVTM and CDR2 ANQGSEA. The CDR3 loop is CSVTDPGQGTYEQYF. The CDR3 DNA reads as TGCAGCGTTACTGACCCCGGACAGGGGACCTACGAGCAGTACTTC.

The gene calls are TRBV5-4 and TRBJ1-3; D remains ambiguous. Germline CDR1 is SGHNT and CDR2 is YYREEE (reference sequence). Trimming cost V 2 bases and J 2 bases, with 8 bases left between them. The CDR3 is made up of 14 amino acids. Written as DNA, the CDR3 is TGTGCCAGCAGCTTAAAATCAGCTGGAAACACCATATATTTT. Protein: CASSLKSAGNTIYF.